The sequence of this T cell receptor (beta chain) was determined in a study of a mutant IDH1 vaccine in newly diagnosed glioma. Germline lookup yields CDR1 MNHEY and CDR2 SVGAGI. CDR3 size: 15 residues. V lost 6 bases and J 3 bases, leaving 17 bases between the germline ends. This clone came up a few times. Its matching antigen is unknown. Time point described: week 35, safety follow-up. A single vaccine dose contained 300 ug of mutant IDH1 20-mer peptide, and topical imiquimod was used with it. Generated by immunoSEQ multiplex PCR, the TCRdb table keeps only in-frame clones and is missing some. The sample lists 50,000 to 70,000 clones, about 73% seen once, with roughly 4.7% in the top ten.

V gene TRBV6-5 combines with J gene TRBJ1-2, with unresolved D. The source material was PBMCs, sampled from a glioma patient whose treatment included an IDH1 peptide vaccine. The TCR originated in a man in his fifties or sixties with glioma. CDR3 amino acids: CASRADVGRHYGYTF. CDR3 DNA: TGTGCCAGCAGGGCTGACGTTGGACGGCACTATGGCTACACCTTC.